Listed below are T cell receptor beta chains from one sample, sequenced in a study of blood T cell repertoires in COVID-19. Only in-frame clones appear in the TCRdb table, and some are missing; sequencing was by immunoSEQ multiplex PCR. In the table there are about 68,000 clones, over 80% of which are singletons. The sample comprised peripheral blood. These receptor sequences come from a human donor in a cohort sampled during active COVID-19. Both conserved end residues are part of each CDR3. A D gene is named only where the DNA matches it firmly. Clone size, where shown, is once, few, many, or a class for clones that have expanded.

TRBD1	TRBV5-4	TRBJ2-7	-	CASSWAKGAPPYEQYF	TGTGCCAGCAGTTGGGCCAAGGGGGCCCCCCCCTACGAGCAGTACTTC
-	TRBV4-1	TRBJ2-6	-	CASSQQTDSGVLTF	TGCGCCAGCAGCCAACAGACCGATTCAGGCGTCCTGACTTTC
-	TRBV25-1	TRBJ1-1	-	CASSEGGGTEAFF	TGTGCCAGCAGTGAGGGGGGAGGCACTGAAGCTTTCTTT
-	TRBV7-2	TRBJ2-3	-	CASSLNSGRTDTQYF	TGTGCCAGCAGCTTAAATAGCGGACGCACAGATACGCAGTATTTT
-	TRBV6-2/TRBV6-3	TRBJ1-5	-	CASSYSVGGWGNQPQHF	TGTGCCAGCAGTTACTCGGTGGGCGGGTGGGGCAATCAGCCCCAGCATTTT
-	TRBV7-2	TRBJ1-1	-	CASSLTTSGAFF	TGTGCCAGCAGCTTGACCACCTCGGGTGCTTTCTTT
-	TRBV5-1	TRBJ2-5	-	CASSLVGATWETQYF	TGCGCCAGCAGCTTGGTGGGGGCTACGTGGGAGACCCAGTACTTC
-	TRBV6-2/TRBV6-3	TRBJ1-2	-	CASSYFLYGYTF	TGTGCCAGCAGTTATTTCCTATATGGCTACACCTTC
-	TRBV4-1	TRBJ2-4	-	CASSQVGGRKNIQYF	TGCGCCAGCAGCCAAGTTGGAGGGAGAAAGAACATTCAGTACTTC
-	TRBV27	TRBJ2-3	-	CASSLGGAKQYF	TGTGCCAGCAGTTTAGGGGGGGCGAAGCAGTATTTT
TRBD1	TRBV28	TRBJ1-5	-	CASSSPSGTERRWALF	TGTGCCAGCAGTTCCCCGTCCGGGACAGAGAGAAGATGGGCGCTTTTT
TRBD1	TRBV7-2	TRBJ1-5	-	CASSLLFVSGGGQPQHF	TGTGCCAGCAGCTTACTCTTCGTTTCAGGGGGAGGTCAGCCCCAGCATTTT
-	TRBV24-1	TRBJ1-5	-	CATSDPDRPGGPQHF	TGTGCCACCAGTGACCCGGACAGACCTGGGGGGCCCCAGCATTTT
-	TRBV3-1/TRBV3-2	TRBJ1-2	once	CASSQGLGYGYTF	TGTGCCAGCAGCCAAGGACTGGGCTATGGCTACACCTTC
-	TRBV2	TRBJ1-4	-	CASIRGRTNEKLFF	TGTGCCAGCATCAGGGGTAGGACTAATGAAAAACTGTTTTTT
-	TRBV6-5	TRBJ1-1	-	CASSSQVGEAFF	TGTGCCAGCAGTTCTCAGGTTGGTGAAGCTTTCTTT
-	TRBV24-1	TRBJ2-7	-	CATESTGSYEQYF	TGTGCCACCGAAAGCACAGGGTCCTACGAGCAGTACTTC
-	TRBV29-1	TRBJ2-2	once	CSVGAGAPTGELFF	TGCAGCGTTGGGGCAGGGGCCCCCACCGGGGAGCTGTTTTTT
TRBD1	TRBV5-1	TRBJ1-2	-	CASSPGGQGAYGYTF	TGCGCCAGCAGCCCGGGGGGTCAGGGGGCTTATGGCTACACCTTC
-	TRBV5-1	TRBJ2-2	-	CASSSSRSLDTGELFF	TGCGCCAGCAGCTCCTCTCGGTCATTGGACACCGGGGAGCTGTTTTTT
TRBD1	TRBV18	TRBJ2-1	-	CASSRPGQGGNEQFF	TGTGCCAGCTCTAGACCGGGACAGGGGGGGAATGAGCAGTTCTTC
TRBD2	TRBV6-2/TRBV6-3	TRBJ2-7	-	CASSALGLAGSYEQYF	TGTGCCAGCAGTGCACTCGGACTAGCGGGAAGCTACGAGCAGTACTTC
TRBD2	TRBV7-3	TRBJ2-3	-	CASSFLVGLAGGNRTDTQYF	TGTGCCAGCAGCTTTTTGGTTGGGCTAGCGGGAGGTAATAGGACAGATACGCAGTATTTT
-	TRBV7-3	TRBJ1-2	-	CASSPAGFNYGYTF	TGTGCCAGCAGCCCCGCCGGGTTTAACTATGGCTACACCTTC
TRBD1	TRBV28	TRBJ2-2	-	CASRPGQSTGELFF	TGTGCCAGTCGACCGGGACAGAGCACCGGGGAGCTGTTTTTT
TRBD1	TRBV28	TRBJ1-2	-	CASSSSGTGGGYTF	TGTGCCAGCAGTTCTTCCGGGACAGGGGGAGGCTACACCTTC
TRBD2	TRBV7-2	TRBJ2-7	-	CASSPGGRVSYEQYF	TGTGCCAGCAGCCCGGGAGGGAGAGTCTCCTACGAGCAGTACTTC
-	TRBV4-1	TRBJ1-2	-	CASSHLVGQNYGYTF	TGCGCCAGCAGCCACCTCGTAGGACAGAACTATGGCTACACCTTC
TRBD2	TRBV3-1/TRBV3-2	TRBJ2-7	-	CASSRMVLAGGYEQYF	TGTGCCAGCAGCAGAATGGTTCTAGCGGGGGGCTACGAGCAGTACTTC
TRBD1	TRBV28	TRBJ1-2	once	CASSLDRGTYGYTF	TGTGCCAGCAGTCTCGACAGGGGGACTTATGGCTACACCTTC
TRBD2	TRBV4-2	TRBJ2-3	-	CASSQDLSGGPYTDTQYF	TGTGCCAGCAGCCAAGATCTGTCGGGAGGGCCGTACACAGATACGCAGTATTTT
TRBD1	TRBV6-5	TRBJ1-4	once	CASRRDRVNEKLFF	TGTGCCAGCAGAAGGGACAGGGTCAATGAAAAACTGTTTTTT
-	TRBV2	TRBJ2-1	-	CASSGQTSINEQFF	TGTGCCAGCAGTGGACAGACTAGTATAAATGAGCAGTTCTTC
-	TRBV5-4	TRBJ2-5	-	CASSARDTQETQYF	TGTGCCAGCAGCGCCCGGGACACCCAAGAGACCCAGTACTTC
-	TRBV11-2	TRBJ2-7	-	CASSLVGVEQYF	TGTGCCAGCAGCTTAGTGGGAGTCGAGCAGTACTTC
TRBD1	TRBV9	TRBJ1-1	-	CASSPRTGVGTEAFF	TGTGCCAGCAGCCCAAGGACAGGGGTTGGTACTGAAGCTTTCTTT
TRBD1	TRBV28	TRBJ1-1	-	CASSPHRGSTEAFF	TGTGCCAGCAGTCCCCACAGGGGGTCCACTGAAGCTTTCTTT
TRBD1	TRBV28	TRBJ1-1	-	CASSLSTGGVNTEAFF	TGTGCCAGCAGTTTATCAACAGGGGGGGTGAACACTGAAGCTTTCTTT
-	TRBV27	TRBJ2-7	-	CASSLSGAVNEQYF	TGTGCCAGCAGTTTATCGGGGGCAGTAAACGAGCAGTACTTC
TRBD2	TRBV19	TRBJ2-2	-	CASSIMGLAGGGTANTGELFF	TGTGCCAGTAGTATAATGGGACTAGCGGGAGGAGGGACAGCGAACACCGGGGAGCTGTTTTTT
-	TRBV19	TRBJ1-2	-	CASQSDGSGYGYTF	TGTGCCTCACAGTCGGACGGCAGCGGCTATGGCTACACCTTC
TRBD1	TRBV18	TRBJ2-7	-	CASSRTGTGGYEQYF	TGTGCCAGCTCACGCACCGGGACAGGGGGCTACGAGCAGTACTTC
-	TRBV27	TRBJ1-1	-	CASSLSRVNTEAFF	TGTGCCAGCAGTTTGAGTAGAGTGAACACTGAAGCTTTCTTT
TRBD2	TRBV7-2	TRBJ2-7	-	CASSLGEGSSYEQYF	TGTGCCAGCAGCTTAGGGGAGGGGAGCTCCTACGAGCAGTACTTC
-	TRBV2	TRBJ2-3	-	CASSELGTDTQYF	TGTGCCAGCAGTGAACTCGGCACAGATACGCAGTATTTT
TRBD2	TRBV18	TRBJ2-1	-	CASSPPRSGGYNNEQFF	TGTGCCAGCTCACCCCCTCGGAGCGGGGGTTATAACAATGAGCAGTTCTTC
-	TRBV29-1	TRBJ2-3	-	CSVRLADTQYF	TGCAGCGTTCGACTAGCAGATACGCAGTATTTT
-	TRBV10-1	TRBJ1-2	-	CASSEGAGGYTF	TGCGCCAGCAGTGAGGGGGCCGGTGGCTACACCTTC
-	TRBV9	TRBJ1-1	-	CASSGPPMNTEAFF	TGTGCCAGCAGCGGGCCACCAATGAACACTGAAGCTTTCTTT
-	TRBV19	TRBJ1-2	-	CASSIRGSVTRGYTF	TGTGCCAGTAGTATAAGGGGGTCCGTAACTAGAGGCTACACCTTC
-	TRBV4-2	TRBJ1-2	few	CASSQDEWQGLLDYGYTF	TGTGCCAGCAGCCAAGATGAATGGCAGGGACTCCTAGACTATGGCTACACCTTC